This entry lists 5 T cell receptor beta chains sequenced from one sample in a study of brain T cells in children with intractable seizures (dated by TCRdb to the early 2020s). Library preparation used the immunoSEQ multiplex PCR assay. TCRdb's version of the immuneACCESS table is confined to in-frame rearrangements and falls short of the full clone set. An unresolved V gene accounts for under half of the shortfall where checked; the remainder is of unknown origin. The sample table contains under 150,000 clones; only one count was recorded for roughly 94% of them. The top ten constitute 3.5% to 4% of the sample. This sample's time point label indicates: resected brain tissue, or blood drawn just prior to surgery. The sample consisted of peripheral blood, taken at surgery. The receptors shown here come from a boy younger than two with hemimegalencephaly and intractable seizures.

The chain uses TRBV18 and TRBJ2-1; 8 positions agree with TRBD2. Unmatched junction bases numbered 0, after V lost 4 bases and J lost 7 bases. The length of the CDR3 is 12 residues. Germline CDR1 is KGHSH and CDR2 is LQKENI. The CDR3: CASSLAGNEQFF. In DNA, the CDR3 is TGTGCCAGCTCACTAGCGGGAAATGAGCAGTTCTTC.

The rearrangement links TRBV21-1 to TRBJ2-1. TRBV21-1 is described as a pseudogene. This CDR3 comprises 13 residues. CDR3 bases: TGTGCCAGCAGCCCCATATCATACAATGAGCAGTTCTTC. This encodes CASSPISYNEQFF.

This clone showed up just a few times. V is TRBV6-5 and J is TRBJ2-1; maybe TRBD2 (5 bases). Germline lookup yields CDR1 MNHEY and CDR2 SVGAGI. V was pared by 7 bases and J by 5 bases, with 9 bases between. The length of the CDR3 is 12 residues. The CDR3 DNA sequence: TGTGCCAGCACGGACTGGGACAATGAGCAGTTCTTC. It codes for CASTDWDNEQFF.

The chain uses TRBV6-5 and TRBJ1-4; unclear D gene. Germline V gene lookup returns CDR1 MNHEY and CDR2 SVGAGI. There are 14 residues in the CDR3. Trimming shortened V by 10 bases and J by 8 bases, and 20 bases separated the two germline ends. The CDR3 region has the DNA TGTGCCACCAGGCCTTCAGTTCGAGGGGAAAAACTGTTTTTT. Encoded protein: CATRPSVRGEKLFF.

The chain carries TRBV5-1 and TRBJ2-3, with D unclear. Deletions cut 5 bases from V and 3 bases from J, with 19 bases between. Germline V gene sequence: CDR1 SGHRS, CDR2 YFSETQ. The CDR3 is 16 amino acids. The CDR3 nucleotides are TGCGCCAGCAGACTGAGCAGGTGGGAAGGTACAGATACGCAGTATTTT. It codes for CASRLSRWEGTDTQYF.